This T cell receptor beta chain is from a study of human T cells and chemical hapten exposure. Time point reported: patch test 1, 2 weeks after DPC sensitization. The treatment denotes: therapeutic diphenylcyclopropenone sensitization with weekly scalp DPC. Unfractionated whole blood was the source from which total RNA was extracted. Using its own MiXCR run on the RACE reads, TCRdb lists one record per CDR3 protein. The table lists about 14,000 distinct CDR3 sequences, 15% to 20% of them singletons. V lost 0 bases and J lost 1, with 18 bases in between. The CDR3 consists of 18 residues. Per the germline V gene, CDR1 is LGHNA and CDR2 is YSLEER. This clonotype has a count of ten or more.

This sequence originates from a woman in her 30s with alopecia areata. Some clones in this sample may be carry-over from other donors' samples. Source: whole blood, taken in connection with sensitization to the hapten diphenylcyclopropenone (DPC). The rearrangement links TRBV4-3 to TRBJ1-2, with D hard to call. CDR3 loop: CASSQDPPGGVFNYGYTF. Written as DNA, the CDR3 is TGCGCCAGCAGCCAAGATCCCCCGGGCGGAGTGTTTAACTATGGCTACACCTTC.